One sample yielded the 21 T cell receptor beta chains listed below, sequenced in a study of chemoradiotherapy in HPV16-positive cancers. TCRdb's table, derived via immunoSEQ multiplex PCR, lists solely in-frame clones and lacks some. Found here are 15,000 or so clones, just under 70% of them singletons; the top ten hold roughly 19%. Collection took place from a patient who underwent chemoradiotherapy. These receptors were taken from a human donor with HPV-associated anogenital cancer.

The gene calls are TRBV19 and TRBJ2-1; 8 bases map to TRBD2. Germline V gives CDR1 LNHDA, CDR2 SQIVND (reference sequence). The junction had 7 bases not matched to a gene; V was cut back by 3 bases and J by 0 bases. The CDR3 covers 17 residues. CDR3 region: CASSIGLAGLSYNEQFF. Here the CDR3 DNA reads TGTGCCAGTAGTATTGGGCTAGCGGGCCTCTCCTACAATGAGCAGTTCTTC. Full variable domain (outside the CDR3, taken from reference TRBV19 and TRBJ2-1): DGGITQSPKYLFRKEGQNVTLSCEQNLNHDAMYWYRQDPGQGLRLIYYSQIVNDFQKGDIAEGYSVSREKKESFPLTVTSAQKNPTAFYLCASSIGLAGLSYNEQFFGPGTRLTVL.

This rearrangement joins TRBV19 to TRBJ2-6; D remains ambiguous. Germline CDR1 is LNHDA and CDR2 is SQIVND (reference sequence). Trimming took off 6 bases at V and 4 bases at J, with 10 bases between the two ends. The CDR3 is 14 amino acids. The CDR3 sequence: CASRSRGGANVLTF. CDR3 bases: TGTGCCAGTAGGTCCCGCGGCGGGGCCAACGTCCTGACTTTC. The full variable domain, rest sourced from reference TRBV19 and TRBJ2-6, is DGGITQSPKYLFRKEGQNVTLSCEQNLNHDAMYWYRQDPGQGLRLIYYSQIVNDFQKGDIAEGYSVSREKKESFPLTVTSAQKNPTAFYLCASRSRGGANVLTFGAGSRLTVL.

Written as DNA, the CDR3 is TGTGCCAGCAGCTTAGGGGAGGCGTTGATGGGGAATGGCTACACCTTC. Translation: CASSLGEALMGNGYTF. The V gene is TRBV7-9, the J gene TRBJ1-2; the D is unclear. Deletions cut 1 base from V and 6 bases from J, with 18 bases between. Per the germline V gene, CDR1 is SEHNR and CDR2 is FQNEAQ (reference sequence). The CDR3 has 16 residues.

This clone was detected once. V is TRBV15 and J is TRBJ1-4; tentatively, D is TRBD1 (5 bases). Germline lookup yields CDR1 LNHNV and CDR2 YYDKDF (reference sequence). The CDR3 runs to 15 residues. Trimming removed 0 bases at V and 7 bases at J, with 12 bases between. The CDR3 coding sequence is TGTGCCACCAGCAGAGACAGGGCGGTTGGTGAAAAACTGTTTTTT. Its protein is CATSRDRAVGEKLFF. Full variable domain (missing parts from reference TRBV15 and TRBJ1-4): DAMVIQNPRYQVTQFGKPVTLSCSQTLNHNVMYWYQQKSSQAPKLLFHYYDKDFNNEADTPDNFQSRRPNTSFCFLDIRSPGLGDTAMYLCATSRDRAVGEKLFFGSGTQLSVL.

The rearrangement links TRBV30 to TRBJ1-4; weak D call: TRBD1 (5 bases). CDR1 and CDR2 from the germline V gene are GTSNPN and SVGIG (reference sequence). V dropped 2 bases and J dropped 7 bases, with 11 bases sitting between them. This CDR3 has 13 amino acids. CDR3 sequence (DNA): TGTGCCTGGAGTCTGGGGGGTCGTGAAAAACTGTTTTTT. This translates into CAWSLGGREKLFF.

The chain joins TRBV27 to TRBJ2-7; no reliable D call. V was clipped by 0 bases and J by 4 bases, with 7 bases between them. The CDR3 has 13 amino acids. Germline assignment: CDR1 MNHEY and CDR2 SMNVEV (reference sequence). The CDR3 coding sequence is TGTGCCAGCAGTTTATCCCAACAATACGAGCAGTACTTC. This encodes CASSLSQQYEQYF.

This clone has a handful of counts. The chain links TRBV19 to TRBJ2-2; tentatively, D is TRBD1 (6 bases). V dropped 3 bases and J dropped 0 bases, with 8 bases sitting between them. The germline V gene has CDR1 LNHDA and CDR2 SQIVND (reference sequence). CDR3 size: 15 residues. The CDR3 sequence is CASSIGTTNTGELFF. For the CDR3, the DNA is TGTGCCAGTAGTATCGGGACAACGAACACCGGGGAGCTGTTTTTT.

The chain carries TRBV10-1 and TRBJ2-2, with D unclear. The germline CDR1 and CDR2 sequences are WNHNN and SYGVQD (reference sequence). The CDR3 runs 11 residues. V lost 6 bases, J lost 6 bases, and 5 bases lay in between. As DNA, the CDR3 is TGCGCCAGCAGCGACTCCGGGGAGCTGTTTTTT. Translated: CASSDSGELFF.

Concerning this clone itself: Distinct nucleotide sequences in the sample also encode this CDR3. The CDR3 DNA follows: TGTGCCAGCAGTTACTCGGAGGGAACCTACGAGCAGTACTTC. The encoded protein is CASSYSEGTYEQYF. The chain couples TRBV6-5 to TRBJ2-7, with D maybe TRBD2 (6 bases). Between the trimmed V and J ends, which lost 0 bases and 2 bases, there was a span of 8 bases. CDR3 length equals 14 residues. The germline V gene encodes CDR1 MNHEY and CDR2 SVGAGI.

The chain carries TRBV2 and TRBJ1-6, with no clear D. The CDR3 length is 14 residues. Trimming stripped 7 bases from V and 8 bases from J, with 15 bases between. CDR1 SNHLY and CDR2 FYNNEI come from the germline V gene. CDR3 loop: CASTDQQSYSPLHF. The DNA for the CDR3 is TGTGCCAGCACTGACCAACAGTCCTATTCACCCCTCCACTTT.

The rearrangement uses TRBV6-1 and TRBJ2-7; a possible D gene is TRBD1 (6 bases). V lost 6 bases and J lost 2, with 11 bases in between. The CDR3 runs to 13 residues. In germline, CDR1 is MNHNS, CDR2 SASEGT. CDR3 loop: CASRETGPYEQYF. The CDR3, as DNA: TGTGCCAGCAGAGAGACAGGTCCCTACGAGCAGTACTTC.

This clone was recorded a few times. The chain couples TRBV7-2 to TRBJ2-3; D is uncertain. Trimming took off 2 bases at V and 6 bases at J, with 12 bases between the two ends. CDR3 length: 14 residues. CDR1 is SGHTA and CDR2 is FQGNSA in the germline V gene. This CDR3 reads CASSLPGQWDTQYF. The DNA of the CDR3 is TGTGCCAGCAGCTTACCCGGGCAATGGGATACGCAGTATTTT.

This clone was detected only once. The chain links TRBV18 to TRBJ2-7; D call uncertain. Germline V gene sequence: CDR1 KGHSH, CDR2 LQKENI. Trimming stripped 4 bases from V and 7 bases from J, with 14 bases between. CDR3 size: 13 residues. The CDR3 region is CASSLPGPMEQYF. For the CDR3, the DNA is TGTGCCAGCTCACTCCCGGGCCCTATGGAGCAGTACTTC.

CDR3 residues: CASSQVRGGDNEQFF. In DNA, the CDR3 is TGCGCCAGCAGCCAGGTCCGGGGGGGAGACAATGAGCAGTTCTTC. The chain recombines TRBV4-3 with TRBJ2-1, with 8 bases lining up with TRBD2. The germline V gene has CDR1 LGHNA and CDR2 YSLEER. There are 15 residues in the CDR3. Losses at the gene ends were 3 bases for V and 5 bases for J; bases not matched to a gene: 6.

This sequence joins TRBV28 and TRBJ1-2; 7 bases align to TRBD1. The germline CDR1 and CDR2 sequences are MDHEN and SYDVKM. This CDR3 is built from 12 residues. Trimming took 5 bases from V and 5 from J; bases not matched to a gene: 2. Here the CDR3 DNA reads TGTGCCAGCAGTAACAGGGGATATGGCTACACCTTC. This encodes CASSNRGYGYTF.

V gene TRBV2 combines with J gene TRBJ1-6, with D hard to call. The CDR3 is made up of 13 amino acids. From germline, CDR1 is SNHLY and CDR2 FYNNEI. V was cut by 7 bases and J by 7 bases, with 11 bases left in between. CDR3: CASNRSPNSPLHF. The CDR3 nucleotides are TGTGCCAGCAACCGTTCCCCAAATTCACCCCTCCACTTT. The entire variable domain, with the rest obtained from reference TRBV2 and TRBJ1-6, is as follows: EPEVTQTPSHQVTQMGQEVILRCVPISNHLYFYWYRQILGQKVEFLVSFYNNEISEKSEIFDDQFSVERPDGSNFTLKIRSTKLEDSAMYFCASNRSPNSPLHFGNGTRLTVT.

This chain joins TRBV19 and TRBJ1-2; maybe TRBD1 (6 bases). CDR1 and CDR2 (germline): LNHDA, SQIVND (reference sequence). CDR3 size: 11 residues. The V gene lost 8 bases and the J gene lost 2 bases, with 6 bases spanning the gap. The CDR3 DNA reads TGTGCCAGTGGACAGAACTATGGCTACACCTTC. Translation: CASGQNYGYTF. Filled out from reference TRBV19 and TRBJ1-2, the complete variable domain reads DGGITQSPKYLFRKEGQNVTLSCEQNLNHDAMYWYRQDPGQGLRLIYYSQIVNDFQKGDIAEGYSVSREKKESFPLTVTSAQKNPTAFYLCASGQNYGYTFGSGTRLTVV.

This rearrangement joins TRBV21-1 to TRBJ1-2. TRBV21-1 constitutes a pseudogene. The length of the CDR3 is 19 residues. The CDR3 DNA follows: TGTGCCAGCAGAGAAATAGGGTGCCCTCCTGAACTAGCTAACTATGGCTACACCTTC. Residues: CASREIGCPPELANYGYTF.

The V gene is TRBV12-5, the J gene TRBJ2-2; no reliable D call. Germline CDR1 reads LGHNT; CDR2 reads FRNRAP. Trimming shortened V by 4 bases and J by 3 bases, and 9 bases separated the two germline ends. This CDR3 region has 14 residues. CDR3 residues: CASGSGLDTGELFF. As DNA, the CDR3 is TGTGCTAGTGGTTCGGGTTTGGACACCGGGGAGCTGTTTTTT. Supplemented by reference TRBV12-5 and TRBJ2-2, the full variable domain reads DARVTQTPRHKVTEMGQEVTMRCQPILGHNTVFWYRQTMMQGLELLAYFRNRAPLDDSGMPKDRFSAEMPDATLATLKIQPSEPRDSAVYFCASGSGLDTGELFFGEGSRLTVL.

Only a few counts were recorded for this clone. This rearrangement joins TRBV2 to TRBJ1-1; no reliable D call. Germline V gene lookup returns CDR1 SNHLY and CDR2 FYNNEI. CDR3 length equals 13 residues. Trimming shortened V by 6 bases and J by 1 base, and 9 bases separated the two germline ends. The CDR3 loop reads CASRDLPNTEAFF. CDR3 nucleotide sequence: TGTGCCAGCAGGGATCTGCCGAACACTGAAGCTTTCTTT. Looking up the rest from reference TRBV2 and TRBJ1-1 gives the full variable domain: EPEVTQTPSHQVTQMGQEVILRCVPISNHLYFYWYRQILGQKVEFLVSFYNNEISEKSEIFDDQFSVERPDGSNFTLKIRSTKLEDSAMYFCASRDLPNTEAFFGQGTRLTVV.

This clone is medium-sized (0.01 to 0.1%) within its sample. The V gene is TRBV5-6, the J gene TRBJ2-7; maybe TRBD2 (6 bases). V was pared by 1 base and J by 3 bases, with 8 bases between. Germline-derived CDR1 and CDR2 are SGHDT and YYEEEE. This CDR3 region has 13 residues. The CDR3 is CASSLLRGYEQYF. The CDR3 DNA is TGTGCCAGCAGCTTGCTGCGGGGCTACGAGCAGTACTTC.